This T cell receptor beta chain emerged from a study of T cell responses to AZD1222 COVID-19 vaccine. The table came from immunoSEQ multiplex PCR; TCRdb's copy has only in-frame clones and leaves some out. The table lists over 95,000 clones, approximately 90% of them singletons. The CDR3 is made up of 12 amino acids. Germline assignment: CDR1 GTSNPN and CDR2 SVGIG (reference sequence). V gave up 8 bases and J gave up 1 base; unmatched junction bases: 4. This clonotype was sampled from an adult in good health. Sequencing used peripheral blood, obtained on day 0 of AZD1222 vaccination. The chain has TRBV30 and TRBJ1-1, with 7 bases that match TRBD1. The CDR3 DNA is TGTGCCACGGGACAGCCGAACACTGAAGCTTTCTTT. It is translated as CATGQPNTEAFF.